Given below is one T cell receptor beta chain in context. In this sample, this clone turned up a few times. Its cognate antigen has yet to be identified. No base qualities exist here, and no much larger clone lies one base off it. This entry is derived from a study of immune evolution from preneoplasia to lung adenocarcinoma (dated by TCRdb to the early 2020s). Regarding the complete study: HLA loss of heterozygosity was found in 7% of AIS, about 16% of MIA and roughly 33% of ADC lesions, and in no AAH lesions. TCR sequencing data came from roughly 51 patients. The overall cohort was made up of about 50 patients with pulmonary nodules who had surgical resection. Resected precursor lesions (AAH, AIS, MIA) and invasive adenocarcinomas were each compared against paired morphologically normal lung tissue. The study profiled immune contexture across lung adenocarcinoma precursors and invasive adenocarcinoma using immune gene expression, TCR sequencing and multiplex immunofluorescence. Sample size was based on specimen availability rather than a prior power calculation. Class I HLA alleles were inferred from exome data with POLYSOLVER, and allele-specific HLA loss was detected with LOHHLA. According to the study, some 100 samples went through TCR sequencing. The immune data were combined with whole exome sequencing and methylation data from the same cohort of nodules.

According to the germline V gene, CDR1 reads MRHNA and CDR2 reads SNTAGT. V sheds 6 bases and J sheds 2 bases, leaving 13 bases between their ends. The cysteine opens and the phenylalanine closes a CDR3 of 14 amino acids. Only the CDR3 region is kept as DNA, spanning 42 bases read in frame from base 1. Study-wide conclusions, independent of this receptor: The highest clonality was observed in normal lung, whereas higher T cell density and diversity but lower clonality appeared to be present in later-stage lesions. Findings were based on association rather than direct causation; larger cohorts with long-term follow-up and longitudinal biopsies were deemed needed. Because all patients were from Japan and China, applicability to Western populations was uncertain. The highest T cell clonality was observed in KRAS-mutant nodules compared with EGFR-mutant or double wild-type lesions. The highest top T cell clone frequencies were observed in normal lung, and a progressive decrease in top T cell clone frequencies appeared to occur from AAH through AIS, MIA and invasive adenocarcinoma.

TCR beta CDR3 regions were sequenced from DNA using the immunoSEQ hsTCRbeta Kit. Under the source paper's analysis protocol: The ImmunoSEQ Analyzer was used to analyse the TCR sequencing data. T cell clonality was defined as 1 minus Pielou's evenness, as computed on productive rearrangements. The inverse Simpson index, applied to productive templates, was used to measure T cell diversity. T cell density was expressed as TCR beta template counts normalized to usable DNA, with usable DNA estimated by amplifying and sequencing housekeeping genes. Two-sided Kruskal-Wallis tests were used to compare TCR metrics between histologic stages. TCRdb limited this immuneACCESS table to in-frame rearrangements with V and J called. A share of clones is missing; checked studies link under half to unresolved V genes, and the rest is unexplained. D and trimming were read from the DNA, whereas the V and J calls and clone size are those reported in that table. This sample holds 30,000 to 45,000 clones; roughly 74% were observed only once. The top ten clonotypes cover around 6.5% of the sample.

Resection was performed on patients in Japan or China between about 2013 and 2017. Histologic diagnosis of each case was confirmed independently by two lung cancer pathologists on H&E slides. For nucleic acid extraction, premalignant or tumor cells were enriched by macro-dissection following pathologic assessment. FFPE tissue was used for DNA isolation with the AllPrep DNA/RNA FFPE Kit. Sequenced input: FFPE invasive lung adenocarcinoma tissue. Interpreted using the paper, the cell subset or site label stands for: frankly invasive lung adenocarcinoma (ADC). The sequence came from a person aged 55-75 years with lung adenocarcinoma. The sequence joins TRBV6-4 to TRBJ1-2; the D gene is not confidently resolved. The bases are TGTGCCAGCAGACCAGGACCGTCGAACTATGGCTACACCTTC. Its amino acids are CASRPGPSNYGYTF.